These 20 T cell receptor beta chains were all obtained from the same sample, sequenced in a study of cytomegalovirus exposure and HLA in healthy donors. The PCR ran on 60 Vbeta and 13 Jbeta primers. Clones were sequenced by immunoSEQ multiplex PCR, and TCRdb holds only the in-frame ones, with some missing. The repertoire holds over 150,000 clones, with 77% as singletons. Sequenced: PBMCs. Receptors were obtained from an older woman in good health and CMV-seropositive.

V gene TRBV28 combines with J gene TRBJ1-5; 8 bases fit TRBD1. The CDR3 loop spans 13 amino acids. After removal of 5 bases from V and 5 bases from J, the junction contained 2 bases not matched to a gene. CDR1 MDHEN and CDR2 SYDVKM come from the germline V gene. The CDR3 coding sequence is TGTGCCAGCAGTAAACAGGGGGATCAGCCCCAGCATTTT. Translation: CASSKQGDQPQHF.

V is TRBV6-5 and J is TRBJ1-1; D gene unclear. In germline, CDR1 is MNHEY, CDR2 SVGAGI. V gave up 10 bases and J gave up 6 bases, with 18 bases separating them. The CDR3 runs to 13 residues. The CDR3 protein is CANLFRGLAEAFF. The CDR3 DNA is TGTGCCAACCTGTTTCGGGGTTTGGCTGAAGCTTTCTTT.

The chain uses TRBV5-1 and TRBJ2-7; D might be TRBD1 (5 bases). Trimming took 6 bases from V and 7 from J, leaving 20 bases between them. This CDR3 region has 14 residues. The germline V gene has CDR1 SGHRS and CDR2 YFSETQ. CDR3 loop: CASNPDMGLGEQYF. The CDR3 DNA reads TGCGCCAGCAACCCGGACATGGGCCTTGGGGAGCAGTACTTC.

V and J are TRBV11-2 and TRBJ2-7; 7 bases are shared with TRBD2. With 1 base clipped from V and 2 bases from J, the junction kept 5 bases outside the gene matches. CDR1 is SGHAT and CDR2 is FQNNGV in the germline V gene. The CDR3 length is 15 residues. The CDR3 loop reads CASSLVAGRAYEQYF. The CDR3 DNA is TGTGCCAGCAGCTTAGTCGCGGGGAGGGCCTACGAGCAGTACTTC.

This chain uses TRBV30 with TRBJ1-5, with 11 bases fitting TRBD1. J was trimmed by 2 bases and V by 3 bases; bases with no gene match: 3. This CDR3 is built from 15 residues. Germline CDR1 reads GTSNPN; CDR2 reads SVGIG (reference sequence). DNA of the CDR3: TGTGCCTGGAGCGGACAGGGGGCTGGCAATCAGCCCCAGCATTTT. Translating it yields CAWSGQGAGNQPQHF.

V gene TRBV19 combines with J gene TRBJ2-3; tentative D call: TRBD1 (6 bases). Germline V CDR1 and CDR2: LNHDA, SQIVND (reference sequence). V was shortened by 5 bases and J by 2 bases, with 14 bases between the two germline ends. The CDR3 consists of 15 residues. The CDR3 DNA follows: TGTGCCAGTAGTTTACAGGGAGACGACACAGATACGCAGTATTTT. Its protein is CASSLQGDDTDTQYF.

The table lists this clone with a few counts. V and J are TRBV9 and TRBJ1-4; D not certain. V lost 3 bases, J lost 0 bases, and 9 bases lay in between. Looked up from germline, CDR1 is SGDLS and CDR2 is YYNGEE. This CDR3 comprises 15 residues. CDR3 in amino acids: CASSATKATNEKLFF. DNA for the CDR3: TGTGCCAGCAGCGCCACTAAGGCAACTAATGAAAAACTGTTTTTT.

This chain joins TRBV5-4 and TRBJ2-5; TRBD2 agrees at 9 bases. The J call is doubtful: the DNA matches TRBJ2-7 better. This CDR3 contains 15 residues. Germline V gives CDR1 SGHNT, CDR2 YYREEE (reference sequence). The CDR3 spells CASSSRTSESYEQYF. In DNA form, the CDR3 reads TGTGCCAGCAGCTCGCGGACTAGCGAGTCCTACGAGCAGTACTTC.

The chain uses TRBV30 and TRBJ1-2, with D unclear. Germline-derived CDR1 and CDR2 are GTSNPN and SVGIG (reference sequence). V was cut by 2 bases and J by 1 base, with 11 bases left in between. CDR3 length equals 14 residues. The CDR3 bases are TGTGCCTGGAGTCAAGGGAGGATTAACTATGGCTACACCTTC. Translation gives CAWSQGRINYGYTF.

V usage is TRBV27 and J usage is TRBJ1-6; 9 bases align to TRBD1. Trimming cost V 7 bases and J 7 bases; bases outside gene matches: 5. From germline, CDR1 is MNHEY and CDR2 SMNVEV (reference sequence). This CDR3 region has 14 residues. CDR3 sequence (DNA): TGTGCCAGCACCTCAGGACAGGGGAATTCACCCCTCCACTTT. This encodes CASTSGQGNSPLHF.

This clone has a handful of counts. The rearrangement links TRBV18 to TRBJ1-6; D is ambiguous. The CDR3 is made up of 15 amino acids. V was cut by 2 bases and J by 7 bases, with 12 bases left in between. CDR1 is KGHSH and CDR2 is LQKENI in the germline V gene. The CDR3 DNA reads TGTGCCAGCTCACCAACGGGAGTTCCAAATTCACCCCTCCACTTT. Translating it yields CASSPTGVPNSPLHF.

The V and J genes are TRBV18 and TRBJ2-3, with 7 bases matching TRBD2. V gave up 7 bases and J gave up 5 bases; unmatched junction bases: 9. CDR3 length: 14 residues. In germline, CDR1 is KGHSH, CDR2 LQKENI. The CDR3 coding sequence is TGTGCCAGCTTTGAAGGCGGGAGTGGAGATACGCAGTATTTT. Translated, it gives CASFEGGSGDTQYF.

The rearrangement joins TRBV14 to TRBJ1-6, with no clear D. Germline V gene lookup returns CDR1 SGHDN and CDR2 FVKESK. V dropped 1 base and J dropped 8 bases, with 18 bases sitting between them. The CDR3 runs 17 residues. This CDR3 is CASSQVRKGIGDSPLHF. In nucleotides, the CDR3 is TGTGCCAGCAGCCAAGTCAGGAAAGGTATCGGGGATTCACCCCTCCACTTT.

The chain carries TRBV7-8 and TRBJ1-2; D not certain. Per the germline V gene, CDR1 is SGHVS and CDR2 is FQNEAQ. The ends were cut back, 5 bases at V and 2 bases at J, with 12 bases in the middle. The CDR3 sequence is 14 residues long. The CDR3 DNA follows: TGTGCCAGCAGCCACCCCGGGGTCAACTATGGCTACACCTTC. It encodes CASSHPGVNYGYTF.

The V and J genes are TRBV7-6 and TRBJ1-3, with TRBD1 identical over 8 bases. CDR3 length: 15 amino acids. The J segment lost 4 bases and the V segment lost 1 base, leaving 3 bases of the junction unmatched. The germline CDR1 and CDR2 sequences are SGHVS and FNYEAQ. CDR3 DNA sequence: TGTGCCAGCAGCTTAGGACAGGGGATGGGAAACACCATATATTTT. Protein: CASSLGQGMGNTIYF.

This chain connects TRBV6-5 to TRBJ2-2; 7 nucleotides align to TRBD2. CDR1 is MNHEY and CDR2 is SVGAGI in the germline V gene. The CDR3 runs to 15 residues. V shed 7 bases, J shed 4 bases, and the junction held 9 bases outside the gene matches. The CDR3 region is CASTQAGAGTGELFF. The CDR3 DNA follows: TGTGCCAGCACCCAGGCGGGAGCGGGCACCGGGGAGCTGTTTTTT.

This sequence joins TRBV4-2 and TRBJ2-3, with 10 positions matching TRBD2. The V gene's germline CDR1 is LGHNA and CDR2 YNFKEQ. J gave up 7 bases and V 0 bases, and 7 bases lay outside the gene matches. The CDR3 runs 16 residues. The CDR3 sequence is CASSQDSSGGVYTQYF. The CDR3 DNA sequence: TGTGCCAGCAGCCAAGACTCCAGCGGGGGGGTTTATACGCAGTATTTT.

V gene TRBV7-3 combines with J gene TRBJ2-2, with 12 bases that match TRBD2. From germline, CDR1 is SGHTA and CDR2 FQGTGA. The V gene end was trimmed by 6 bases and the J gene end by 6 bases; junction bases not matched to a gene: 8. The CDR3 is made up of 16 amino acids. For the CDR3, the DNA is TGTGCCAGCAGTTACCGACTAGCGGGAGAGGCCGGGGAGCTGTTTTTT. Amino acids: CASSYRLAGEAGELFF.

This clone was recorded a few times. The rearrangement joins TRBV5-8 to TRBJ2-5, with 7 nucleotides matching TRBD1. Unmatched junction bases numbered 6, after V lost 4 bases and J lost 0 bases. This CDR3 is built from 15 residues. The germline V gene encodes CDR1 SGHTS and CDR2 YDEGEE. The CDR3 nucleotides read TGTGCCAGCAGCCCCGGGACAGAGGACCAAGAGACCCAGTACTTC. Translation gives CASSPGTEDQETQYF.

The chain couples TRBV4-3 to TRBJ1-5, with D unclear. CDR1 is LGHNA and CDR2 is YSLEER in the germline V gene. The CDR3 has 15 residues. The germline V and J ends were trimmed by 0 bases and 2 bases, with 8 bases remaining between them. The CDR3 loop is CASSQEWSGNQPQHF. CDR3 nucleotide sequence: TGCGCCAGCAGCCAAGAATGGTCGGGCAATCAGCCCCAGCATTTT.